A selection of T cell receptor beta chains follows, all from one sample in a study of T cell responses to AZD1222 COVID-19 vaccine. The method was immunoSEQ multiplex PCR; TCRdb's version includes in-frame clones alone and lacks a portion of them. Here the sample spans roughly 100,000 clones, about 90% being singletons. The material was peripheral blood, obtained on day 0 of AZD1222 vaccination. The receptors derive from an adult in good health. Each CDR3 is given with its conserved first and last residue. Fields, in order: J gene, D gene, clone size, V gene, CDR3 DNA, CDR3 protein. The D gene is left open where the match is weak. For some rows the clone size is stated as once, few or many, or as a class when expanded; others skip it.

TRBJ2-1,-,-,TRBV27,TGTGCCAGCGCCTTTGGACGGCCCGCTGAGCAGTTCTTC,CASAFGRPAEQFF
TRBJ2-7,TRBD2,-,TRBV4-2,TGTGCCAGCAGCCAAGCTAGCGGGAGTCCCCACGAGCAGTACTTC,CASSQASGSPHEQYF
TRBJ1-4,-,-,TRBV5-4,TGTGCCAGCAGCTTGGGACACCTTAATGAAAAACTGTTTTTT,CASSLGHLNEKLFF
TRBJ2-7,TRBD2,-,TRBV6-1,TGTGCCAGCAGTGAAATCGGGGGGGGCTTTGGTTACGAGCAGTACTTC,CASSEIGGGFGYEQYF
TRBJ1-1,-,-,TRBV30,TGTGCCTGGAGTTCTGGCGTAAGAGCTTTCTTT,CAWSSGVRAFF
TRBJ2-7,TRBD1,-,TRBV9,TGTGCCAGCAGCGTAGCTTTCGGACAGGGCTACGAGCAGTACTTC,CASSVAFGQGYEQYF
TRBJ2-1,TRBD2,-,TRBV3-1/TRBV3-2,TGTGCCAGCAGCCAGAACCCGCGGGGGGGTGATGAGCAGTTCTTC,CASSQNPRGGDEQFF
TRBJ1-6,-,once,TRBV5-8,TGTGCCAGCAGGGCAGCGACAAACTATAATTCACCCCTCCACTTT,CASRAATNYNSPLHF
TRBJ2-1,-,-,TRBV16,TGTGCCAGCAGCCAGGGGAGCGCTGAGCAGTTCTTC,CASSQGSAEQFF
TRBJ2-5,-,-,TRBV6-6,TGTGCCAGCAAAAGACAGGAAGAGACCCAGTACTTC,CASKRQEETQYF
TRBJ2-7,-,-,TRBV4-2,TGTGCCAGCAGCCAGGCCGCGGGGACAGCCGTGGGGGAGCAGTACTTC,CASSQAAGTAVGEQYF
TRBJ1-5,-,-,TRBV18,TGTGCCAGCTCACCACAAAGGGCTGTCGGCCAGCCCCAGCATTTT,CASSPQRAVGQPQHF
TRBJ2-2,-,-,TRBV7-9,TGTGCCAGCAGCTCTCAGGGTGGGAACACCGGGGAGCTGTTTTTT,CASSSQGGNTGELFF
TRBJ1-2,-,-,TRBV7-6,TGTGCCAGCAGCTTAGGTGGGGCAGGGAGGTATGGCTACACCTTC,CASSLGGAGRYGYTF
TRBJ1-2,-,-,TRBV29-1,TGCAGCGTTTACCCGTCCGTAGCTAACTATGGCTACACCTTC,CSVYPSVANYGYTF
TRBJ2-2,TRBD2,-,TRBV28,TGTGCCAGCAGTCCAAGACTAGCGGGGGGCAATTTCCGGAACACCGGGGAGCTGTTTTTT,CASSPRLAGGNFRNTGELFF
TRBJ1-1,TRBD1,-,TRBV25-1,TGTGCCAGCAGTGAATGGGACAGGGGTAAGGAGTGGGCTTTCTTT,CASSEWDRGKEWAFF
TRBJ2-7,-,-,TRBV10-1,TGCGCCAGCAGTGAGCAAGAGGGGCCCTACGAGCAGTACTTC,CASSEQEGPYEQYF
TRBJ2-7,-,-,TRBV5-1,TGCGCCAGCACCTCGGACGGGACCTACGAGCAGTACTTC,CASTSDGTYEQYF
TRBJ2-1,TRBD2,few,TRBV14,TGTGCCAGCAGCCAAGATTGGGGGAATCTAGCGGGAGTACGAAATGAGCAGTTCTTC,CASSQDWGNLAGVRNEQFF
TRBJ1-6,-,-,TRBV4-2,TGTGCCAGCAGCCAAGACAAGGCCCATTCACCCCTCCACTTT,CASSQDKAHSPLHF
TRBJ2-1,TRBD2,-,TRBV6-5,TGTGCCAGCAGTCCCGACGGACTAGCCGGTGATGCGTTCTTC,CASSPDGLAGDAFF
TRBJ2-7,TRBD1,-,TRBV3-1/TRBV3-2,TGTGCCAGCAGCCAAGATGAGGGCCGACAGGGGGGCTCCTACGAGCAGTACTTC,CASSQDEGRQGGSYEQYF
TRBJ2-3,-,-,TRBV19,TGTGCCGCAGATCTAGATACGCAGTATTTT,CAADLDTQYF
TRBJ1-4,-,-,TRBV5-5,TGTGCCAGCAGCAGCAATCGGGGTGATGAAAAACTGTTTTTT,CASSSNRGDEKLFF
TRBJ1-5,TRBD1,-,TRBV6-1,TGTGCCAGCAGTGAACATTACGGGACAGGGATGGATCAGCCCCAGCATTTT,CASSEHYGTGMDQPQHF
TRBJ1-2,-,-,TRBV7-9,TGTGCCAGCAGCTTAGCCGGGGCAGGGGAAAATGGCTACACCTTC,CASSLAGAGENGYTF
TRBJ1-1,-,-,TRBV29-1,TGCAGCGCCACCGCCGAACCCGGACAAACTGAAGCTTTCTTT,CSATAEPGQTEAFF
TRBJ2-7,-,-,TRBV9,TGTGCCAGCAGCGTAGACACCCTAACTAGCTACGAGCAGTACTTC,CASSVDTLTSYEQYF
TRBJ2-5,-,-,TRBV2,TGTGCCAGCATTCTGAATCCTACTCAAGAGACCCAGTACTTC,CASILNPTQETQYF
TRBJ2-7,-,few,TRBV4-1,TGCGCCAGCAGCCAAGAGCAAACCCCAGAGACCTACGAGCAGTACTTC,CASSQEQTPETYEQYF
TRBJ1-5,TRBD1,-,TRBV2,TGTGCCAGCATGAGACAGGGCTCGCATCAGCCCCAGCATTTT,CASMRQGSHQPQHF
TRBJ1-6,-,-,TRBV18,TGTGCCAGCTCACCAATGATAGGGGTTAATTCACCCCTCCACTTT,CASSPMIGVNSPLHF
TRBJ1-6,TRBD1,few,TRBV28,TGTGCCAGCAGTTTGAGGGGACAGGGCGGGTCACCCCTCCACTTT,CASSLRGQGGSPLHF
TRBJ2-1,TRBD2,-,TRBV2,TGTGCCAGCAGCCGAGTCCTAGCGGGGGTTTCCTACAATGAGCAGTTCTTC,CASSRVLAGVSYNEQFF
TRBJ2-3,-,-,TRBV3-1/TRBV3-2,TGTGCCAGCAGCCAAGATTGGACCACAGATACGCAGTATTTT,CASSQDWTTDTQYF
TRBJ1-4,-,-,TRBV28,TGTGCCAGCGGGGGGGGACGGTCCTATATTAATGAAAAACTGTTTTTT,CASGGGRSYINEKLFF
TRBJ1-1,-,-,TRBV30,TGTGCCTGGGTGGGGATCGGTGAAGCTTTCTTT,CAWVGIGEAFF
TRBJ2-2,TRBD1,-,TRBV30,TGTGCCTGGAGAGGGGGCATAGGCGCCGGGGAGCTGTTTTTT,CAWRGGIGAGELFF
TRBJ2-7,TRBD2,few,TRBV3-1/TRBV3-2,TGTGCCAGCAGCCAGGCTTCTAGCGGCTCTACCTACGAGCAGTACTTC,CASSQASSGSTYEQYF
TRBJ2-2,-,-,TRBV9,TGTGCCAGCAGCGTATTCCAAGAGGGGGCCGGGGAGCTGTTTTTT,CASSVFQEGAGELFF
TRBJ2-1,TRBD1,-,TRBV19,TGTGCCAGTATAGGGGGCGCGGGCTCCTACAATGAGCAGTTCTTC,CASIGGAGSYNEQFF
TRBJ1-6,TRBD1,-,TRBV27,TGTGCCAGCAGTTTATTGGGGACAGGGATTTCACCCCTCCACTTT,CASSLLGTGISPLHF
TRBJ1-1,TRBD1,once,TRBV2,TGTGCCAGCAGCTATACCGGGACAGTCACTGAAGCTTTCTTT,CASSYTGTVTEAFF
TRBJ1-5,-,once,TRBV30,TGTGCCTGGAGTGCTGGGGGTCAGCCCCAGCATTTT,CAWSAGGQPQHF
TRBJ1-6,TRBD1,-,TRBV7-9,TGTGCCAGCAGCCCCCAGGACAGGGGTAGCTCACCCCTCCACTTT,CASSPQDRGSSPLHF
TRBJ2-7,-,-,TRBV13,TGTGCCAGGCCCGCTCACGAGCAGTACTTC,CARPAHEQYF
TRBJ1-2,TRBD1,-,TRBV9,TGTGCCAGCAGCGTAGGGGGACAGGGAAACTATGGCTACACCTTC,CASSVGGQGNYGYTF
TRBJ2-7,TRBD2,few,TRBV6-5,TGTGCCAGCAGTTACTCGTTAGCGGGAGACTCCTACGAGCAGTACTTC,CASSYSLAGDSYEQYF
TRBJ2-7,TRBD2,-,TRBV6-5,TGTGCCAGCGCTTGGAAGCGGGAGATCTCCTACGAGCAGTACTTC,CASAWKREISYEQYF
TRBJ2-1,TRBD2,-,TRBV5-6,TGTGCCAGCAGCTTTAGCGGGAGTTTCTACAATGAGCAGTTCTTC,CASSFSGSFYNEQFF
TRBJ2-7,-,-,TRBV7-9,TGTGCCAGCAGCTCAAGTACATCCCCGGGACATACATACGAGCAGTACTTC,CASSSSTSPGHTYEQYF